This TCR beta chain was documented in a study of cytomegalovirus exposure and HLA in healthy donors (TCRdb year 2017). For context, the study as a whole: An earlier analysis of roughly 610 of the donors reported 276 Gb of sequence data and around 110 million unique TCR beta sequences obtained from approximately 180 million T cells. Roughly 300 gigabases of sequencing data and approximately 84 million unique TCR sequences were included in an early release covering 500 to 750 HLA-typed donors. Of the 398 genotyped donors, 70% to 90% were placed in the genetic ancestry cluster associated with self-reported Caucasian donors. The study was designed to test whether signatures of past pathogen exposure could be identified by cataloging public T cell receptors. The T cell repertoires of 670 or so subjects were profiled by immunosequencing and related to cytomegalovirus serostatus. Along with the roughly 700-subject first cohort, a separate validation cohort of around 110 different subjects was used. The study combined high-throughput TCR immunosequencing, statistical association of individual TCRs with disease status, and machine learning to predict cytomegalovirus infection status. To study patterns of TCR occurrence, a later analysis re-analyzed previously published TCR beta repertoires from around 700 donors and added high-resolution HLA genotyping. In the later analysis, no new phenotypic data were used to find candidate immune exposures; instead, reliance was placed on TCR beta sequences and their occurrence across donors. An earlier analysis of 587 of the donors applied high-throughput TCR beta sequencing to assess whether each TCR beta V gene segment acted as functional or pseudogenic. Alongside the repertoire data, information on donor age, sex, ethnicity and CMV serostatus was compiled. A later genetic analysis used genome-wide SNP genotypes for about 65% of the roughly 700 donors, treating that subset as a discovery cohort. Every discovery cohort repertoire had been produced on one sequencing platform. HLA typing covered class I and class II loci at four-digit resolution. Typing coverage differed by locus: A, B, C, DRB1 and DQB1 were typed in about 629-640 donors, DQA1 in 500 to 550, DPA1 in some 600, and DPB1 in roughly 450. Roughly 5 DR-DQ haplotypes were handled as single units for association and clustering, since linkage in the cohort was strong. Among about 370 genotyped donors of the cohort, an average of around 220,000 unique TCR beta nucleotide sequences was sequenced per donor, of which roughly 18% were non-productive. What the work shows at the level of the full study, not this receptor alone: In a later analysis, the rate of TCR association differed among HLA loci, with DRB1 alleles having the most associated TCRs and HLA-C alleles having the fewest. A cluster of highly shared sequence variants was judged likely to be a technical artifact of the sequencing pipeline. Sequencing depth was assumed to be roughly uniform across donors in the presence/absence analyses, though that assumption may not hold. According to a later genetic analysis, donors in an Asian-associated ancestry cluster had fewer N-insertions in productive TCRs than the approximately 650-donor mean. In a later analysis, several top co-occurrence clusters were reported to appear linked to parvovirus B19, influenza, CMV and Epstein-Barr virus. A later analysis found that HLA-associated TCR beta chains were more clonally expanded and had lower generation probabilities than equally common non-associated chains. Some IMGT-functional V segments, including TRBV6-2 and TRBV6-3, could not be told apart with the 87-base-pair reads, so those segments were excluded. In this cohort, only TCR beta chains were sequenced, and detectable features were limited by the absence of alpha or paired-chain data. According to a later analysis, most CMV-associated TCR beta chains appeared to be HLA-restricted, and the HLA associations seemed to be driven largely by CMV exposure. For the cohort, immune exposure information was limited to CMV serostatus. Strong co-occurrence of HLA alleles, especially DR and DQ, made assigning TCR associations to individual alleles difficult. A later analysis associated about 17,000 TCR beta sequences with specific HLA alleles at a false discovery rate of 0.05. In both the original and validation cohorts, the classifier was reported to diagnose cytomegalovirus status with high specificity and sensitivity. Broadly in line with IMGT annotations, most TCR beta V segments showed up in productive rearrangements about 87% or about 30% of the time in an earlier analysis of around 600 of the donors. The study listed 164 TCR beta chains as associated with cytomegalovirus. The authors suggested that the approach could potentially be generalized to other disease states and immunological phenotypes. Approximately 16 rarely observed V segments, including chromosome 9 orphons, were excluded from the earlier analysis of some 590 of the donors because counts were too low. Linkage disequilibrium might explain the correlated functional status among segregating V segments, but an unknown experimental factor could not be excluded. Most TCR sequences were observed very rarely across donors, whereas some public TCRs were present in many individuals. Because HLA typing was missing for some donors at each locus, association tests included only the typed subset. In a later genetic analysis, a missense DCLRE1C variant was associated with V-gene and J-gene trimming of TCR beta chains, and the association was replicated in an independent cohort. A further reported finding was that TCR beta sequences accurately predicted the HLA-A and HLA-B alleles for most subjects in the first cohort. A few of the identified cytomegalovirus-associated TCR beta chains were confirmed in vitro to be specific for cytomegalovirus antigens.

As encoded in the germline V gene, CDR1 is LGHNA while CDR2 is YSLEER. The CDR3 measures 18 amino acids from cysteine to phenylalanine. Only CDR3 DNA is held: 54 bases, read in frame from base 1. The V end gives up 2 bases and the J end 2 bases, leaving 11 bases in the junction not matched to a gene. In total, roughly 710 healthy bone marrow donors made up the cohort. All cohort members were sampled while nominally healthy, although unrecorded immune exposures were likely present. The donor was CMV seronegative and belonged to the group of around 400 seronegative cohort members. A peripheral blood sample was collected from each donor, and TCR beta sequencing was performed on peripheral blood mononuclear cells. The Qiagen DNeasy Blood Extraction Kit was used to extract genomic DNA from the blood cell samples. Regarding this clone: Its antigen is unknown. No much larger clonotype is one base removed from it; base qualities were not supplied.

The library was prepared using the immunoSEQ multiplex PCR assay. For the multiplex PCR, a mixture combining 60 forward primers for TCR Vbeta segments and 13 reverse primers for TCR Jbeta segments was used. Amplification of the CDR3 region of rearranged TCR beta genes was performed with a multiplex PCR assay on genomic DNA. The Illumina HiSeq System was used to sequence the amplified TCR beta libraries as 87-base-pair reads. On the study's bioinformatics: A later analysis counted about 80 million unique TCR beta chains across the 550 to 750 repertoires, and some 11 million of these chains were shared by at least two donors. A nearest-neighbor algorithm error-corrected the raw reads and collapsed the reads into unique sequences, merging closely related sequences to remove PCR and sequencing errors. Alignment of CDR3 sequences to IMGT reference sequences was used to assign V, D and J gene segments. For a sequence to be retained, a match of at least six nucleotides was required to both a V gene segment and a J gene segment. A rearrangement counted as productive if the CDR3 had no stop codons and remained in frame with V and J, and every other rearrangement counted as non-productive. CDR3 was defined according to IMGT convention as the region running from the second conserved V-encoded cysteine to the conserved J-encoded phenylalanine. In an earlier analysis of just under 600 of the donors, sequences lacking an unambiguous match to a single V gene segment were excluded. In an earlier analysis of about 590 of the donors, a V segment was called functional when productive rearrangements were above 56.7%, and segregating when the standard deviation between donors exceeded 5%. A statistical classification framework was built to diagnose cytomegalovirus status from the catalog of TCR beta chain sequences. A later analysis assigned V and J genes by comparing TCR nucleotide sequences with IMGT/GENE-DB human TR gene sequences. Using the TCRdist pipeline, a later analysis assigned CDR3 sequences along with most-parsimonious VDJ recombination scenarios. In a later analysis, each TCR beta chain was defined by its CDR3 amino acid sequence together with its V-gene family, and reads lacking a unique V-gene family were excluded. In a later analysis, several hundred highly shared, low-generation-probability nucleotide sequences were removed to address suspected cross-contamination and a sequencing artifact. In a later analysis, a clonal expansion index for each public chain was calculated from normalized within-repertoire ranks of inferred template counts. In a later analysis, generation probabilities were computed with a VDJ recombination model fitted to out-of-frame rearrangements, and the resulting probabilities were checked against IGoR. In a later analysis, TCR-TCR, TCR-HLA and TCR-CMV co-occurrence was scored with hypergeometric tests, and a repertoire-size bias correction was applied to TCR pairs. False discovery rates were estimated in a later analysis by permuting HLA or CMV assignments 20 times. In a later analysis, co-occurring TCRs were grouped with DBSCAN, and TCRdist sequence similarity was added when clustering was performed within HLA-allele-positive subsets. Repertoires with fewer than 30,000 or more than 120,000 public chains were left out of co-occurrence clustering, as were about five repertoires with anomalous nucleotide sharing. Not all clones reach the TCRdb copy of this immuneACCESS table, which keeps in-frame sequences only. Checked studies attribute under half of the gap to unresolved V genes and leave the rest unexplained. Clone size and the V and J calls come from that table; the DNA yielded D and trimming. This sample holds around 150,000 clones; roughly three quarters were observed only once. The top ten constitute around 2.2% of the sample.

The V and J genes are TRBV4-3 and TRBJ2-5, with TRBD2 matching 10 junction bases. The clonotype originates from a man aged 30 to 39 in good health and CMV-seronegative. Specimen: PBMCs. Here the CDR3 is given as CASSQLPPSGSYQETQYF. The bases read TGCGCCAGCAGCCAACTTCCTCCTAGCGGGAGTTATCAAGAGACCCAGTACTTC.